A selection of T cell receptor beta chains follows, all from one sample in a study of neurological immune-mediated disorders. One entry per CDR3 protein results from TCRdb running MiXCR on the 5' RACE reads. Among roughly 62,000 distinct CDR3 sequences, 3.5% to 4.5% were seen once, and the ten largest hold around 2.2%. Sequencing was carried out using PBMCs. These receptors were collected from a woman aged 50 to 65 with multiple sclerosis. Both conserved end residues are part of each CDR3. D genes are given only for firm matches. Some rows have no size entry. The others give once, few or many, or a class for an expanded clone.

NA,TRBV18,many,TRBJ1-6,CASSPELDSPLNF,TGTGCCAGCTCACCAGAGTTGGATTCACCCCTCAACTTT
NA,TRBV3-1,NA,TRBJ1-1,CASSQKGNTEAFF,TGTGCCAGCAGTCAAAAGGGGAACACTGAAGCTTTCTTT
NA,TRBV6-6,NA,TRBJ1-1,CASSPSYEAFF,TGTGCCAGCAGTCCGAGTTATGAAGCTTTCTTT
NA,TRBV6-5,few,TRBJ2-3,CASSYRPYPTDTQYF,TGTGCCAGCAGTTACCGGCCTTATCCCACAGATACGCAGTATTTT
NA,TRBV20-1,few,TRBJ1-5,CSAVTGRGVVGTQPQHF,TGCAGTGCCGTTACAGGGAGAGGGGTTGTCGGTACTCAGCCCCAGCATTTT
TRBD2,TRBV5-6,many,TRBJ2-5,CASSTGLAQETQYF,TGTGCCAGCAGCACGGGACTAGCGCAAGAGACCCAGTACTTC
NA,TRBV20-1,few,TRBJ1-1,CSARVLDRIRAFF,TGCAGTGCTAGAGTCCTTGACAGGATTAGGGCCTTCTTT
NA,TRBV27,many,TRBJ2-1,CASSREWRGNEQFF,TGTGCCAGCAGTAGGGAGTGGCGAGGCAATGAGCAGTTCTTC
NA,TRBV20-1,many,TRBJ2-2,CSARRPPALSGELFF,TGCAGTGCTAGACGTCCTCCCGCTTTGAGCGGGGAGCTGTTTTTT
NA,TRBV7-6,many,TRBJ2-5,CASSLEVAVQETQYF,TGTGCCAGCAGCTTAGAAGTGGCAGTACAAGAGACCCAGTACTTC
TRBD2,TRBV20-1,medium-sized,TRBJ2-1,CSARVRGLAGGNEQFF,TGCAGTGCTAGAGTGCGGGGACTAGCGGGTGGGAATGAGCAGTTCTTC
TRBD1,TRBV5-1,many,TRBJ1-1,CASSPDGQGTEAFF,TGCGCCAGCAGCCCAGACGGACAGGGCACTGAAGCTTTCTTT
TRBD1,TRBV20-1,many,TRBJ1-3,CSVPRPGQGKNTIYF,TGCAGTGTTCCGAGGCCGGGACAGGGCAAAAACACCATATATTTT
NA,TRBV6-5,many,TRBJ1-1,CASSYASQMNTEAFF,TGTGCCAGCAGTTACGCGTCCCAGATGAACACTGAAGCTTTCTTT
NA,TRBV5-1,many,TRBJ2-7,CASSLVSGSGHEQYF,TGCGCCAGCAGCTTGGTGTCAGGGTCCGGGCACGAGCAGTACTTC
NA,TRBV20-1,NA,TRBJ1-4,CSAGWTDEKLFF,TGCAGTGCTGGATGGACAGATGAAAAACTGTTTTTT
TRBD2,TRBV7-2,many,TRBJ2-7,CASSLGGRGIYEQYF,TGTGCCAGCAGCTTAGGAGGGAGGGGAATCTACGAGCAGTACTTC
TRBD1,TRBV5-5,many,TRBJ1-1,CASSLSTGGLRRTEAFF,TGTGCCAGCAGCTTGTCGACAGGGGGCCTGCGTCGAACTGAAGCTTTCTTT
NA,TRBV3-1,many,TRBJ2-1,CASSGSGSYNEQFF,TGTGCCAGCAGCGGGTCGGGCTCCTACAATGAGCAGTTCTTC
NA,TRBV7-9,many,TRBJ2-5,CASSPTAREEETQYF,TGTGCCAGCAGCCCGACCGCCAGGGAAGAAGAGACCCAGTACTTC
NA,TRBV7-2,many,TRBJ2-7,CASSLAGREQYF,TGTGCCAGCAGCTTAGCGGGCCGCGAGCAGTACTTC
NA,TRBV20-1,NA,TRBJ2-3,CSAIAAKARSTDTQYF,TGCAGTGCTATCGCGGCCAAGGCCCGTAGCACAGATACGCAGTATTTT
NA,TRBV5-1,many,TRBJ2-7,CASSLNLRGHEQYF,TGCGCCAGCAGCTTGAATCTGCGGGGGCACGAGCAGTACTTC
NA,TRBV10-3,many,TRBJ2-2,CAISRASGANTGELFF,TGTGCCATCAGTAGAGCCAGCGGCGCGAACACCGGGGAGCTGTTTTTT
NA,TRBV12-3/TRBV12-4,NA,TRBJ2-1,CASSLETVEDYNEQFF,TGTGCCAGCAGTTTGGAGACGGTGGAAGACTACAATGAGCAGTTCTTC
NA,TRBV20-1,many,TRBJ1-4,CSARGANEKLFF,TGCAGTGCTAGAGGAGCTAATGAAAAACTGTTTTTT
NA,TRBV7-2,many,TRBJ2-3,CASSLGQSTDTQYF,TGTGCCAGCAGCTTAGGACAAAGCACAGATACGCAGTATTTT
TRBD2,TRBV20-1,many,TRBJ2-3,CSARGTSGRGDTDTQYF,TGCAGTGCTAGAGGAACTAGCGGTAGAGGGGACACAGATACGCAGTATTTT
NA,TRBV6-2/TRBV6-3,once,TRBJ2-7,CASSYFRGYPYEQYF,TGTGCCAGCAGTTACTTCCGCGGGTACCCCTACGAGCAGTACTTC
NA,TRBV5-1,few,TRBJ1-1,CASSLEGIMNTEAFF,TGCGCCAGCAGCTTAGAGGGGATCATGAACACTGAAGCTTTCTTT
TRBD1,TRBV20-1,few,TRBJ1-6,CSARGTGGYNSPLNF,TGCAGTGCTAGAGGCACAGGGGGGTATAATTCACCCCTCAACTTT
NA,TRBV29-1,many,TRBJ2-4,CSVRLAKNIQYF,TGCAGCGTTCGGTTAGCCAAAAACATTCAGTACTTC
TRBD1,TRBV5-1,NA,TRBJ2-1,CASSLVPPGTGAEQFF,TGCGCCAGCAGCTTGGTACCACCCGGGACAGGGGCTGAGCAGTTCTTC
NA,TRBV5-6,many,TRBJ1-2,CASSLGDPAGYTF,TGTGCCAGCAGCTTGGGGGACCCCGCCGGCTACACCTTC
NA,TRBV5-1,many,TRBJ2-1,CASSLEGVSYNEQFF,TGCGCCAGCAGCTTGGAAGGTGTGTCGTACAATGAGCAGTTCTTC
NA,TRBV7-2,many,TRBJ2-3,CASSVTRGTFTDTQYF,TGTGCCAGCAGCGTTACCCGGGGGACCTTCACAGATACGCAGTATTTT
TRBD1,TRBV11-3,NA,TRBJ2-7,CASSPRTGRNYEQYF,TGTGCCAGCAGCCCACGGACAGGGAGGAACTACGAGCAGTACTTC
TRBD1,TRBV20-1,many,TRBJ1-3,CSAMMTGSGNTIYF,TGCAGTGCTATGATGACAGGGAGTGGAAACACCATATATTTT
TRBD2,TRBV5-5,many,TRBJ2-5,CASSSSPGLAGETQYF,TGTGCCAGCAGCTCCTCTCCGGGACTAGCCGGCGAGACCCAGTACTTC
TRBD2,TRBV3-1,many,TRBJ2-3,CASSQDVSGRAGDTQYF,TGTGCCAGCAGCCAAGATGTAAGCGGGAGGGCCGGAGATACGCAGTATTTT
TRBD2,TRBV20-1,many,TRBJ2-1,CSATKPSGTSNEQFF,TGCAGTGCCACCAAACCTAGCGGGACCTCAAATGAGCAGTTCTTC
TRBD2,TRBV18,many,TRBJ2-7,CASSPRSGLSEYEQYF,TGTGCCAGCTCCCCGAGGTCGGGACTATCCGAGTACGAGCAGTACTTC
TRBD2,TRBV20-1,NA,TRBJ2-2,CSARVEGREVGELFF,TGCAGTGCTAGAGTCGAAGGGAGGGAGGTCGGGGAGCTGTTTTTT
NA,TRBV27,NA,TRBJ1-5,CAIPNQPQNF,TGTGCCATTCCGAATCAGCCCCAGAATTTT
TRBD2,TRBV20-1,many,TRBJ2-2,CSARDLAGVPNTGELFF,TGCAGTGCTAGAGATCTAGCGGGAGTTCCGAACACCGGGGAGCTGTTTTTT
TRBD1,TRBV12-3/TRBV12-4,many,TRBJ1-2,CASSPGQAFHGYTF,TGTGCCAGCAGCCCGGGACAGGCGTTTCATGGCTACACCTTC